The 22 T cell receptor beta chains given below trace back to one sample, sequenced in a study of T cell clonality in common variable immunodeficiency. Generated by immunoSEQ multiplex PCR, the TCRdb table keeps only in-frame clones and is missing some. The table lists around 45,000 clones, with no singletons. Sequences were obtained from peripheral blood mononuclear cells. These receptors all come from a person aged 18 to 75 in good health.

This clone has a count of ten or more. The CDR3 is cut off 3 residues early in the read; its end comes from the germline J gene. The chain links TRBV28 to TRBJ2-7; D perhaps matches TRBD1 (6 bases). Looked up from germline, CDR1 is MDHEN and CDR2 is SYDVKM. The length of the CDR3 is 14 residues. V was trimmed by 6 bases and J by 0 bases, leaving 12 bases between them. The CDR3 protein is CASRKTGYSYEQYF. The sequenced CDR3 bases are TGTGCCAGCAGAAAAACAGGGTACTCCTACGAG.

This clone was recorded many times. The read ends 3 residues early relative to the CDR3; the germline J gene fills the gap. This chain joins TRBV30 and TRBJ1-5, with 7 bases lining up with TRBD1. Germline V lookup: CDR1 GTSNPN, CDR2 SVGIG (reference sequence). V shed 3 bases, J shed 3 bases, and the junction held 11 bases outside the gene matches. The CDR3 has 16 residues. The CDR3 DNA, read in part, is TGTGCCTGGAGCGTCCTAGACAGGGCCTACAATCAGCCC. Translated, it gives CAWSVLDRAYNQP. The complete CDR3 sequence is CAWSVLDRAYNQPQHF. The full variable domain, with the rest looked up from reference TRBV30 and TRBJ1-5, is SQTIHQWPATLVQPVGSPLSLECTVEGTSNPNLYWYRQAAGRGLQLLFYSVGIGQISSEVPQNLSASRPQDRQFILSSKKLLLSDSGFYLCAWSVLDRAYNQPQHFGDGTRLSIL.

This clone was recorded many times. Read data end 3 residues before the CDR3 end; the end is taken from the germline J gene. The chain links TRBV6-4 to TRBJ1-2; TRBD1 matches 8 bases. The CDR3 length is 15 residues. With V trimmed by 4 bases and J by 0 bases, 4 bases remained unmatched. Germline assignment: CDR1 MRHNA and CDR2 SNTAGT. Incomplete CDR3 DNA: TGTGCCAGCAGTGCCGAGACAGGGGCTAACTATGGC. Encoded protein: CASSAETGANYG. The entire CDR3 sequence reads CASSAETGANYGYTF.

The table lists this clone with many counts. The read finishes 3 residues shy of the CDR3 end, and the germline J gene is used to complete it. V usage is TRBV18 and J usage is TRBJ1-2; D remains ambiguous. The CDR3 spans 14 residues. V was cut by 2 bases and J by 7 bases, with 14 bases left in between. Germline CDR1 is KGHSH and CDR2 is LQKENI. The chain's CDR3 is CASSPNGGLGGYTF. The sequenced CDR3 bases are TGTGCCAGCTCACCAAACGGCGGGCTAGGTGGC.

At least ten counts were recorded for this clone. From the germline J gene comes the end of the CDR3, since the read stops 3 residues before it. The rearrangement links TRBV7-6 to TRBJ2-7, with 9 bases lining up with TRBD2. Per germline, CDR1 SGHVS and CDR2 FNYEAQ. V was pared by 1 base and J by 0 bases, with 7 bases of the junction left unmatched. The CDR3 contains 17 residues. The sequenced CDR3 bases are TGTGCCAGCAGCTTAGGTCCTAGCGGGGTAAGCTCCTACGAG. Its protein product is CASSLGPSGVSSYE. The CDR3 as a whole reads CASSLGPSGVSSYEQYF.

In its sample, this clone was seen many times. The sequenced part of the CDR3 DNA is TGCGCCAGCAGCCGACAAGAGAGCTCCTATAATTCACCC. Protein: CASSRQESSYNSP. The entire CDR3 protein is CASSRQESSYNSPLHF. The chain joins TRBV4-1 to TRBJ1-6; the D is unclear. Sequencing ends 3 residues short of the CDR3 end; the germline J gene provides the rest. The CDR3 is 16 amino acids. The V gene's germline CDR1 is MGHRA and CDR2 YSYEKL. The V gene lost 4 bases and the J gene lost 0 bases, with 10 bases spanning the gap.

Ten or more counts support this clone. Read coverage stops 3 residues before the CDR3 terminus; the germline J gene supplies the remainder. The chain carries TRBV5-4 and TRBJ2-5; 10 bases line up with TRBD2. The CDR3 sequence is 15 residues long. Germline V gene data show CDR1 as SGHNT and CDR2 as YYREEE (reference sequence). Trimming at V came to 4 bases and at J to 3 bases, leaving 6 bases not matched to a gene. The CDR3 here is CASSGRAGGKETQYF. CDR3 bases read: TGTGCCAGCAGCGGGAGAGCGGGAGGGAAAGAGACC. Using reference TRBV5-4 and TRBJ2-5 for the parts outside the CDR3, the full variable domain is ETGVTQSPTHLIKTRGQQVTLRCSSQSGHNTVSWYQQALGQGPQFIFQYYREEENGRGNFPPRFSGLQFPNYSSELNVNALELDDSALYLCASSGRAGGKETQYFGPGTRLLVL.

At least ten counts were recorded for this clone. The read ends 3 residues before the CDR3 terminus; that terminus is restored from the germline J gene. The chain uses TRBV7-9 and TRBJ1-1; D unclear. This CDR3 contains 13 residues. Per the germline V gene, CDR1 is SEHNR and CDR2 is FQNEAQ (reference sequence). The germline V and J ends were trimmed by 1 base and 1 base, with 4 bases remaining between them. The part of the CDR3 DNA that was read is TGTGCCAGCAGCTTAGGTCGGAACACTGAA. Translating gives CASSLGRNTE. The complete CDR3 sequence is CASSLGRNTEAFF.

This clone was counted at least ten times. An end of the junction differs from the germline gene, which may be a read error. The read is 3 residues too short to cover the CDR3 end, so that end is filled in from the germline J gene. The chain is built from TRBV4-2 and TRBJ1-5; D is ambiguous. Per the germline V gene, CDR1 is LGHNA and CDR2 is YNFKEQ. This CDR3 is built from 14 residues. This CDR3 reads CASSQERVCQPQHF. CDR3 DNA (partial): TGCGCCAGCAGCCAAGAGAGGGTGTGCCAGCCC.

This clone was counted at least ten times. The sequenced part of the CDR3 DNA is TGTGCCAGCAGCTTGGGCCCCGGGACAGCCTACGAG. Protein product: CASSLGPGTAYE. The full-length CDR3 reads as CASSLGPGTAYEQYF. V gene TRBV7-2 combines with J gene TRBJ2-7; TRBD1 agrees at 7 bases. The missing CDR3 end, 3 residues past where the read stops, is filled in from the germline J gene. Germline V gene lookup returns CDR1 SGHTA and CDR2 FQGNSA. The CDR3 runs 15 residues. V dropped 3 bases and J dropped 2; count of bases not matched to a gene: 7.

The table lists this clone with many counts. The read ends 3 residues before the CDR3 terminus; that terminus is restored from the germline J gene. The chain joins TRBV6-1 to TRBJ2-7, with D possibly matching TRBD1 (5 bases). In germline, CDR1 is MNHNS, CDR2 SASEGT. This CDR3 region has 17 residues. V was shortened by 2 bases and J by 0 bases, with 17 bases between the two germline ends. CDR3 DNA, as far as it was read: TGTGCCAGCAGTGAAATAGGTGGATACAGGTTCTCCTACGAG. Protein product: CASSEIGGYRFSYE. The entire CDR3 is CASSEIGGYRFSYEQYF.

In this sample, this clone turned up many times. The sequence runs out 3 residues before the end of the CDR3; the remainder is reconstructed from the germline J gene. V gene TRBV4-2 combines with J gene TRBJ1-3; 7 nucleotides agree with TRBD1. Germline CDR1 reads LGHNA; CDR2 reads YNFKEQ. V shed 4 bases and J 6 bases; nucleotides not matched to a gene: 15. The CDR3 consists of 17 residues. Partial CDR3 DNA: TGTGCCAGCAGCCGTGCTTACAGGGGAAAGGAGAAAAACACC. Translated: CASSRAYRGKEKNT. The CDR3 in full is CASSRAYRGKEKNTIYF.

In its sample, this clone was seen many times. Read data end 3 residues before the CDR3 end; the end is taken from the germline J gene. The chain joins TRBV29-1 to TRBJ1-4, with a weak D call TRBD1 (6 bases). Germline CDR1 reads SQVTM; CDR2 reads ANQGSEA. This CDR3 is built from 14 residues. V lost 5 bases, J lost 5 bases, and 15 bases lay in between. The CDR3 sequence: CSVSPDRRNEKLFF. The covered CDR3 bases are TGCAGCGTTTCCCCCGACAGGAGGAATGAAAAA.

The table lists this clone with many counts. The CDR3 spells CASSFQWETQYF. Incomplete CDR3 DNA: TGTGCCAGCAGTTTTCAGTGGGAGACC. This chain uses TRBV12-3 or TRBV12-4 with TRBJ2-5; D unclear. The sequence runs out 3 residues before the end of the CDR3; the remainder is reconstructed from the germline J gene. The CDR3 extends over 12 amino acids. V was shortened by 3 bases and J by 5 bases, with 7 bases between the two germline ends.

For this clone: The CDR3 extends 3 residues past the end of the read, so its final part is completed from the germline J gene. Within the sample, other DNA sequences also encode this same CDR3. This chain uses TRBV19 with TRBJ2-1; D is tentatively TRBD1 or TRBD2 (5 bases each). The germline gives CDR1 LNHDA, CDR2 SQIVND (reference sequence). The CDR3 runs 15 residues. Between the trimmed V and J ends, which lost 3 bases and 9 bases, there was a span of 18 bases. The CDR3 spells CASSIEGGRRGEQFF. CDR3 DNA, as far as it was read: TGTGCCAGTAGTATCGAGGGCGGACGTAGGGGTGAG. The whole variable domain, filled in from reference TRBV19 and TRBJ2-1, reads DGGITQSPKYLFRKEGQNVTLSCEQNLNHDAMYWYRQDPGQGLRLIYYSQIVNDFQKGDIAEGYSVSREKKESFPLTVTSAQKNPTAFYLCASSIEGGRRGEQFFGPGTRLTVL.

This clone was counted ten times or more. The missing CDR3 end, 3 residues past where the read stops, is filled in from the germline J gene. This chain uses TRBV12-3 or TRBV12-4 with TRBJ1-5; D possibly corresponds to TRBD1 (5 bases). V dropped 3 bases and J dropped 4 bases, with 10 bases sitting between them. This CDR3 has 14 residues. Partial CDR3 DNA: TGTGCCAGCAGTTTCCAGGGAGGAAATCAGCCC. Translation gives CASSFQGGNQP. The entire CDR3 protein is CASSFQGGNQPQHF.

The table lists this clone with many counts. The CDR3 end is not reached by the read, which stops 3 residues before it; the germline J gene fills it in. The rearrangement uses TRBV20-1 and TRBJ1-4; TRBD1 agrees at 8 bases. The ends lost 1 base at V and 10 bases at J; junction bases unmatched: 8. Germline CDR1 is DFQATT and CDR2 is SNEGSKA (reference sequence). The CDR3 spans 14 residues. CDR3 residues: CSARAGTGRGKLFF. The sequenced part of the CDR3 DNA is TGCAGTGCTAGAGCCGGGACAGGAAGAGGAAAA.

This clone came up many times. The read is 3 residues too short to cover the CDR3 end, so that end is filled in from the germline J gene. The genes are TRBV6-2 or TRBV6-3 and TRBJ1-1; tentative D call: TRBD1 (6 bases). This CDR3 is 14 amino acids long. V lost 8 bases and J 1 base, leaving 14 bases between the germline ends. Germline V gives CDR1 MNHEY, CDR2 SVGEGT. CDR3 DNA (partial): TGTGCCAGCCTATACAGGGCCGCGAACACTGAA. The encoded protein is CASLYRAANTE. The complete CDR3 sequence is CASLYRAANTEAFF.

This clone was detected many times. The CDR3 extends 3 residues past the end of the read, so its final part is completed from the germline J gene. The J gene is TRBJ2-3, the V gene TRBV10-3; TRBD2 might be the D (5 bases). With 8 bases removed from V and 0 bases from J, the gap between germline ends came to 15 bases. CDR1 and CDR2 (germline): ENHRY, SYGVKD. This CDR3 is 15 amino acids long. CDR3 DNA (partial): TGTGCCATCTCTAGGCGAGCGGAGAGCACAGATACG. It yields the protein CAISRRAESTDT. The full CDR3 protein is CAISRRAESTDTQYF.

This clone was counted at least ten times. The CDR3 loop reads CASSLLRTGNEQFF. The sequenced part of the CDR3 DNA is TGTGCCAGCAGTTTACTCCGGACAGGCAATGAG. This chain joins TRBV27 and TRBJ2-1, with 7 positions matching TRBD1. The read comes to an end 3 residues before the CDR3 does, leaving the germline J gene to fill in the end. Unmatched junction bases numbered 4, after V lost 2 bases and J lost 6 bases. Germline V lookup: CDR1 MNHEY, CDR2 SMNVEV (reference sequence). The CDR3 spans 14 residues.

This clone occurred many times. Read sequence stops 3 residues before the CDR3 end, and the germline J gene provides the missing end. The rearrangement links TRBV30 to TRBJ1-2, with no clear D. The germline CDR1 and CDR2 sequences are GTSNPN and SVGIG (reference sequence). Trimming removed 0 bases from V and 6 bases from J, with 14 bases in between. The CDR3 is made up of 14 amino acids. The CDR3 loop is CAWSVQSVHNGYTF. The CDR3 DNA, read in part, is TGTGCCTGGAGTGTACAGTCGGTCCACAATGGC.

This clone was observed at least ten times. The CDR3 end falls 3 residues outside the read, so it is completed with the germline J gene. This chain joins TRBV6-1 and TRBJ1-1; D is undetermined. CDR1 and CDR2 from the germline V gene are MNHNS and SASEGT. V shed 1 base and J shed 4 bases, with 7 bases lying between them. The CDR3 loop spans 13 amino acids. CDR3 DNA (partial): TGTGCCAGCAGTGAAGTTCGGTTCACTGAA. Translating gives CASSEVRFTE. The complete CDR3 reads CASSEVRFTEAFF.